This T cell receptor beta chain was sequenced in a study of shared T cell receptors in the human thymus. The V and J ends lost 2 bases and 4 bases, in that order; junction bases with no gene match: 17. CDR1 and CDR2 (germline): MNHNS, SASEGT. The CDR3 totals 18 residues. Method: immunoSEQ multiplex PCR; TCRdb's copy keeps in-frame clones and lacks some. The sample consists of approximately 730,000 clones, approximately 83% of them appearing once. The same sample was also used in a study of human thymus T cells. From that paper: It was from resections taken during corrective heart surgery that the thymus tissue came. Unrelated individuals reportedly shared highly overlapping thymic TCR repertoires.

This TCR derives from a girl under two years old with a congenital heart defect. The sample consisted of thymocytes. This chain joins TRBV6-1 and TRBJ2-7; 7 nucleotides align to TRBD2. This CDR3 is CASSEPGWRGRGEYEQYF. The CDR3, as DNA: TGTGCCAGCAGTGAACCGGGGTGGAGAGGGAGGGGTGAGTACGAGCAGTACTTC.